A single T cell receptor beta chain is shown here with its context. What it binds is not known. This record comes from a study of shared clonotypes between healthy human individuals. Findings and limits, study-wide: Naive subsets typically showed greater estimated richness than memory subsets.

The protocol was immunoSEQ multiplex PCR, while the TCRdb copy is restricted to in-frame clones and leaves out a portion. The sample lists roughly 2.5 million clones; around nine tenths were seen once. Deletions cut 4 bases from V and 0 bases from J, with 13 bases between. There are 15 residues in the CDR3. Germline V gene sequence: CDR1 SQVTM, CDR2 ANQGSEA. This TCR was recovered from a man younger than 30 in good health. The sequencing input was naive CD4+ T cells sorted from blood. Subset denoted: CD45RA+ positively selected. The chain carries TRBV29-1 and TRBJ2-1; D tentatively fits TRBD1 or TRBD2 (6 bases each). The CDR3, as DNA: TGCAGCGTTGTTCGGGGGCCGAGCTCCTACAATGAGCAGTTCTTC. As protein: CSVVRGPSSYNEQFF.